This entry is about one T cell receptor beta chain. No antigen is known for it. The CDR3 goes on 3 residues after the read ends, and that part is filled in from the germline J gene. The data were produced by immunoSEQ multiplex PCR, yet TCRdb's version contains in-frame clones alone and is incomplete. The table lists about 48,000 clones. CD4+CD25+CD127- Tregs, CD4+CD25- non-Tregs, CD4 and CD8 cells were sorted. The CDR3 runs 14 residues. V was shortened by 4 bases and J by 1 base, with 13 bases between the two germline ends. Looked up from germline, CDR1 is SQVTM and CDR2 is ANQGSEA. The data belong to a study of Tregs in tolerant kidney transplant recipients. Findings of the study overall: Findings come from small patient numbers and require larger validation. Activated donor B cell expansion appeared to reveal the most relevant donor-specific TCRbeta repertoire. Biological reproducibility was not directly addressed, but technical replication error appeared minimal.

The clonotype comes from a human donor who received a combined kidney and bone marrow transplant. The chain is built from TRBV29-1 and TRBJ1-1; unclear D gene. Specimen: CD4+ T cells from blood, collected before the transplant. The CDR3 sequence is CSVVIVRGNTEAFF. Incomplete CDR3 DNA: TGCAGCGTTGTAATAGTGCGGGGGAACACTGAA.